These 16 T cell receptor beta chains came from one sample sequenced in a study of T cells after yellow fever vaccination. TCRdb called the 5' RACE reads again in MiXCR, with one record for every CDR3 protein. The table has 500,000 to 550,000 distinct CDR3 sequences, about a fifth seen once; the top ten hold around 16%. Sequenced material: PBMCs, taken roughly 23 days after the first yellow fever vaccination. These TCRs come from a man between 18 and 29 years old who received the YFV17D yellow fever vaccine.

This clonotype was picked up many times. The J gene is TRBJ2-7, the V gene TRBV28; D tentatively fits TRBD1 or TRBD2 (7 bases each). V gave up 5 bases and J gave up 0 bases, with 17 bases separating them. The V gene's germline CDR1 is MDHEN and CDR2 SYDVKM. This CDR3 contains 16 residues. CDR3 bases: TGTGCCAGCAGTCCAGGGGGGGGGGACGGCTCCTACGAGCAGTACGTC. It encodes CASSPGGGDGSYEQYV.

This clonotype was observed a few times. The V gene is TRBV7-8, the J gene TRBJ2-4; D is perhaps TRBD1 (5 bases). Looked up from germline, CDR1 is SGHVS and CDR2 is FQNEAQ. The germline V and J ends were trimmed by 1 base and 4 bases, with 8 bases remaining between them. The CDR3 runs to 14 residues. In DNA form, the CDR3 reads TGTGCCAGCAGCTTAGGTCGACAGAAAAACATTCAGTACTTC. It encodes CASSLGRQKNIQYF.

Only a few counts were recorded for this clonotype. The chain carries TRBV7-9 and TRBJ2-3; unclear D gene. Germline CDR1 is SEHNR and CDR2 is FQNEAQ (reference sequence). The CDR3 loop spans 14 amino acids. Trimming left V 6 bases short and J 4 bases short, with 14 bases between. The CDR3 bases are TGTGCCAGCAGGCAACAGAGACACCCAGATACGCAGTATTTT. Translation: CASRQQRHPDTQYF.

The CDR3 is CASSEFGGPNTEAFF. CDR3 sequence (DNA): TGTGCCAGCAGCGAGTTCGGGGGCCCGAACACTGAAGCTTTCTTT. The V gene is TRBV9, the J gene TRBJ1-1, with a tentative D call TRBD1 (6 bases). Germline V CDR1 and CDR2: SGDLS, YYNGEE. The CDR3 extends over 15 amino acids. V lost 3 bases to trimming and J lost 1 base, with 13 bases between them.

The chain uses TRBV20-1 and TRBJ1-1, with D maybe TRBD1 (6 bases). The CDR3 has 13 residues. V dropped 5 bases and J dropped 2 bases, with 12 bases sitting between them. Germline lookup yields CDR1 DFQATT and CDR2 SNEGSKA (reference sequence). CDR3: CSALKGVNTEAFF. As DNA, the CDR3 is TGCAGTGCTCTAAAGGGGGTCAACACTGAAGCTTTCTTT.

The V gene is TRBV7-9, the J gene TRBJ2-5; possibly TRBD1 for D (6 bases). Germline V CDR1 and CDR2: SEHNR, FQNEAQ (reference sequence). There are 13 residues in the CDR3. The V and J ends lost 6 bases and 2 bases respectively, with 10 bases between them. The CDR3 spells CASRPGVQETQYF. The CDR3 DNA is TGTGCCAGCAGACCAGGGGTGCAAGAGACCCAGTACTTC.

This chain links TRBV12-3 or TRBV12-4 with TRBJ2-7; 9 bases agree with TRBD1. This CDR3 is built from 15 residues. Trimming at V came to 4 bases and at J to 6 bases, leaving 10 bases not matched to a gene. The CDR3 region has the DNA TGTGCCAGCAGTTCTACTCGGGACAGGGCCGGCGAGCAGTACGTC. As protein: CASSSTRDRAGEQYV.

The chain recombines TRBV25-1 with TRBJ2-5; no firm D call. Germline V CDR1 and CDR2: MGHDK, SYGVNS. This CDR3 contains 15 residues. Trimming pared 0 bases from V and 2 bases from J, leaving 10 bases between. CDR3 residues: CASSEYVAPQETQYF. CDR3 DNA: TGTGCCAGCAGTGAATATGTAGCCCCGCAAGAGACCCAGTACTTC.

The chain couples TRBV2 to TRBJ2-2, with 12 bases matching TRBD1. The germline V gene encodes CDR1 SNHLY and CDR2 FYNNEI. The CDR3 has 15 residues. The V segment lost 5 bases and the J segment 7 bases; nucleotides outside the gene matches: 5. CDR3: CASSRGQGAIGELFF. CDR3 coding DNA: TGTGCCAGCAGTAGGGGACAGGGGGCGATCGGGGAGCTGTTTTTT. Filled out from reference TRBV2 and TRBJ2-2, the complete variable domain reads EPEVTQTPSHQVTQMGQEVILRCVPISNHLYFYWYRQILGQKVEFLVSFYNNEISEKSEIFDDQFSVERPDGSNFTLKIRSTKLEDSAMYFCASSRGQGAIGELFFGEGSRLTVL.

The sample holds a few counts of this clonotype. The chain combines TRBV3-1 with TRBJ2-7; 7 bases line up with TRBD1. This CDR3 is built from 15 residues. Trimming removed 3 bases from V and 3 bases from J; junction bases left unmatched: 8. Germline loops: CDR1 LGHDT, CDR2 YNNKEL (reference sequence). The CDR3 loop is CASSQRTGPLYEQYF. CDR3 nucleotide sequence: TGTGCCAGCAGCCAGCGGACAGGTCCACTCTACGAGCAGTACTTC.

The chain employs TRBV6-1 and TRBJ2-1; D not resolved. Germline lookup yields CDR1 MNHNS and CDR2 SASEGT. Trimming took 7 bases from V and 7 from J, leaving 14 bases between them. This CDR3 is 13 amino acids long. CDR3 loop: CASTRDQRNEQFF. As DNA, the CDR3 is TGTGCCAGCACCCGCGACCAGAGGAATGAGCAGTTCTTC.

This rearrangement joins TRBV4-3 to TRBJ2-1; the D is unclear. This CDR3 comprises 17 residues. V lost 0 bases and J lost 4, with 16 bases in between. Germline values: CDR1 LGHNA, CDR2 YSLEER. The CDR3 loop reads CASSQDSGGGLYNEQFF. CDR3 DNA: TGCGCCAGCAGCCAAGATTCCGGCGGTGGTCTTTACAATGAGCAGTTCTTC.

This clonotype has just a few counts. The gene calls are TRBV28 and TRBJ1-2; 8 nucleotides align to TRBD1. Germline V gene lookup returns CDR1 MDHEN and CDR2 SYDVKM. The CDR3 consists of 14 residues. V dropped 5 bases and J dropped 3; count of bases not matched to a gene: 5. The CDR3 spells CASSADRDHYGYTF. The DNA for the CDR3 is TGTGCCAGCAGTGCGGACAGGGACCACTATGGCTACACCTTC.

The chain combines TRBV5-1 with TRBJ2-7; D perhaps matches TRBD2 (5 bases). V lost 4 bases and J 3 bases, leaving 14 bases between the germline ends. Germline-derived CDR1 and CDR2 are SGHRS and YFSETQ. The CDR3 runs to 14 residues. The CDR3: CASSVDLTGYEQYF. The CDR3 nucleotides read TGCGCCAGCAGCGTGGACTTGACTGGCTACGAGCAGTACTTC. Drawing the rest from reference TRBV5-1 and TRBJ2-7, the complete variable domain is KAGVTQTPRYLIKTRGQQVTLSCSPISGHRSVSWYQQTPGQGLQFLFEYFSETQRNKGNFPGRFSGRQFSNSRSEMNVSTLELGDSALYLCASSVDLTGYEQYFGPGTRLTVT.

The V gene is TRBV12-3 or TRBV12-4, the J gene TRBJ1-1, with D perhaps TRBD1 (5 bases). Deletions cut 6 bases from V and 3 bases from J, with 14 bases between. This CDR3 has 14 residues. The CDR3 DNA sequence: TGTGCCAGCAGCCCAGGGCGGAAACACACTGAAGCTTTCTTT. Protein: CASSPGRKHTEAFF.

The chain uses TRBV6-2 or TRBV6-3 and TRBJ2-7; 7 bases map to TRBD1. Germline CDR1 MNHEY, CDR2 SVGEGT. This CDR3 comprises 14 residues. Trimming cost V 7 bases and J 3 bases; bases outside gene matches: 9. For the CDR3, the DNA is TGTGCCAGCATCAGCCGGGACAGAGTCTACGAGCAGTACTTC. Its translation is CASISRDRVYEQYF.